This TCR beta chain was obtained from a study of blood T cells in healthy people across ages. For every donor, a draw yielded about 9.7 milliliters of peripheral blood. Primed by a sample-barcoded 5' primer and a J-beta primer mix, a second PCR proceeded for about 6 to 12 cycles. TCRdb re-called the 5' RACE reads through MiXCR, storing one row per CDR3 protein. The sample records more than 600,000 distinct CDR3 sequences, around a quarter being singletons. Germline CDR1 and CDR2: SGHDT and YYEEEE. The ends were cut back, 2 bases at V and 2 bases at J, with 14 bases in the middle. This CDR3 spans 15 amino acids. These data were also reused for a study on T cells of mothers and their children. As that report states: The authors added sample barcodes and 2-4 random nucleotides using the M1S primer of the second PCR. Over 9.5 million TCR beta CDR3 reads were obtained from each mother, and about 2.9 million from each child.

The genes are TRBV5-6 and TRBJ2-7, with D possibly called TRBD1 or TRBD2 (6 bases each). The sample comprised blood. The sequence was obtained from a boy aged 5-17 years in good health. Here the CDR3 reads CASSLPGGLTYEQYF. CDR3 nucleotides: TGTGCCAGCAGCTTACCCGGGGGCCTAACCTACGAGCAGTACTTC. The full variable domain, rest sourced from reference TRBV5-6 and TRBJ2-7, is DAGVTQSPTHLIKTRGQQVTLRCSPKSGHDTVSWYQQALGQGPQFIFQYYEEEERQRGNFPDRFSGHQFPNYSSELNVNALLLGDSALYLCASSLPGGLTYEQYFGPGTRLTVT.